The next 23 T cell receptor beta chains were all read from a single sample in a study of tumor and adjacent non-tumor tissue in lung cancer. The template was RNA from unsorted bulk tissue. A modified ARM-PCR protocol with three rounds of nested PCR amplified TCRbeta. TCRdb ran MiXCR on the multiplex PCR reads and lists one entry per CDR3 protein. The table shows about 200,000 distinct CDR3 sequences, with roughly 70% occurring only once. Material for sequencing was lung tumor tissue. The receptors derive from a man aged 55 to 70 with non-small cell lung cancer.

The chain uses TRBV5-4 and TRBJ2-7; 10 positions match TRBD1. With 4 bases clipped from V and 0 bases from J, the junction kept 10 bases outside the gene matches. The CDR3 runs to 17 residues. Germline V gene data show CDR1 as SGHNT and CDR2 as YYREEE (reference sequence). CDR3 in amino acids: CASSTGTGARPSYEQYF. The CDR3 DNA reads as TGTGCCAGCAGCACGGGGACAGGGGCCCGTCCCTCCTACGAGCAGTACTTC.

About this clonotype itself: At one of its ends the junction is not consistent with the germline gene, which may arise from a read error. The V gene is TRBV11-3, the J gene TRBJ2-1; 7 bases match TRBD2. The CDR3 length is 15 residues. Germline-derived CDR1 and CDR2 are SGHNT and YENEEA. CDR3 sequence reads: CASSPNWAGDGERIF. CDR3 DNA: TGTGCCAGCAGCCCAAATTGGGCGGGAGACGGTGAGCGGATCTTC.

J is TRBJ2-7 and V is TRBV11-2, with D unclear. Trimming stripped 5 bases from V and 13 bases from J, with 27 bases between. Germline assignment: CDR1 SGHAT and CDR2 FQNNGV. This CDR3 contains 15 residues. As DNA, the CDR3 is TGTGCCAGCAGCCCCCGGCGCCAGACCTCCTACGGGCACTACTTC. It yields the protein CASSPRRQTSYGHYF.

About this clonotype: A much larger clone sits a single nucleotide away, making a read error possible. J is TRBJ2-3 and V is TRBV5-1; TRBD1 aligns across 9 bases. Per germline, CDR1 SGHRS and CDR2 YFSETQ. The CDR3 covers 15 residues. The CDR3 loop reads CASNLVQGAGDTQYF. The DNA of the CDR3 is TGCGCCAGCAACTTGGTACAGGGGGCCGGAGATACGCAGTATTTT.

This clonotype was counted ten times or more. The rearrangement uses TRBV6-5 and TRBJ2-2; TRBD1 matches 8 bases. CDR1 MNHEY and CDR2 SVGAGI come from the germline V gene. J was trimmed by 3 bases and V by 2 bases; bases with no gene match: 5. CDR3 length: 16 residues. CDR3 DNA sequence: TGTGCCAGCAGTTACGGCGGGACAGGATACACCGGGGAGCTGTTTTTT. Amino acids: CASSYGGTGYTGELFF.

A word on this clonotype: One end of the junction is discordant with germline, which a read error may explain. The gene calls are TRBV29-1 and TRBJ2-3, with D tentatively TRBD1 (5 bases). The CDR3 totals 12 residues. Per germline, CDR1 SQVTM and CDR2 ANQGSEA. The CDR3 bases are TGCATCATAAGGGTTTTCACAGGTACGCAGTATTTT. It specifies CIIRVFTGTQYF.

The rearrangement links TRBV12-3 or TRBV12-4 to TRBJ2-7; 7 nucleotides agree with TRBD2. This CDR3 is built from 15 residues. The V gene end was trimmed by 8 bases and the J gene end by 3 bases; junction bases not matched to a gene: 13. CDR3: CASCIGSGGYYEQYF. CDR3 nucleotides: TGTGCCAGCTGTATAGGGTCGGGGGGATACTACGAGCAGTACTTC.

A few counts support this clonotype. At one boundary the junction diverges from the germline segment, which might be a read error. This chain links TRBV28 with TRBJ1-2, with a weak D call TRBD1 (5 bases). The germline gives CDR1 MDHEN, CDR2 SYDVKM. The length of the CDR3 is 14 residues. CDR3 amino acids: CASSLPSGYYGYTF. For the CDR3, the DNA is TGTGCCAGCAGTTTACCTTCAGGGTACTACGGCTACACCTTC.

Concerning this clonotype: An end of the junction differs from the germline gene, which may be a read error. The CDR3, as DNA: TGTGCCAACAGTTACTCGGGGCGGGGTTCCTACGAGCAGTACTTC. The encoded protein is CANSYSGRGSYEQYF. This chain joins TRBV6-6 and TRBJ2-7, with a weak D call TRBD2 (6 bases). The germline CDR1 and CDR2 sequences are MNHNY and SVGAGI (reference sequence). CDR3 length: 15 residues.

This clonotype was seen just once. V is TRBV6-5 and J is TRBJ2-6, with 7 bases fitting TRBD1. The CDR3 covers 16 residues. Germline V gene data show CDR1 as MNHEY and CDR2 as SVGAGI. V dropped 8 bases and J dropped 0; count of bases not matched to a gene: 7. CDR3 sequence reads: CASSGQAPSGANVLTF. The CDR3 DNA reads TGTGCCAGCTCTGGACAGGCACCCTCTGGGGCCAACGTCCTGACTTTC.

Points on this clonotype: Germline is not matched at one junction end, which may reflect a read error. The V and J genes are TRBV20-1 and TRBJ2-5; a possible D gene is TRBD2 (5 bases). The CDR3 consists of 15 residues. The germline V gene has CDR1 DFQATT and CDR2 SNEGSKA (reference sequence). DNA of the CDR3: TGCAGTGCTACCGGACCAGCGGCAGTAGGAGAGACCCAGTATTTC. This codes for CSATGPAAVGETQYF.

A word on this clonotype: A read error is possible here, since a much larger clone lies one base away. V is TRBV20-1 and J is TRBJ2-4, with unresolved D. CDR3 length equals 14 residues. Germline loops: CDR1 DFQATT, CDR2 SNEGSKA (reference sequence). CDR3 coding DNA: TGCAGAGCTAGAGCCCCATCGAATCCGGTAATTCAGTACTTC. Amino acids: CRARAPSNPVIQYF.

A remark on this clonotype: One end of the junction fails to match germline, which may point to a read error. The V gene is TRBV11-2, the J gene TRBJ2-6; D perhaps matches TRBD1 (5 bases). Germline CDR1 reads SGHAT; CDR2 reads FQNNGV. The CDR3 is 14 residues long. CDR3 DNA: TGTGTCACCAGTCCTATCTATGGGGCCAACGTCATGACTTTC. Translation gives CVTSPIYGANVMTF.

This chain links TRBV24-1 with TRBJ2-3; D could derive from TRBD1 or TRBD2 (5 bases each). V lost 9 bases and J 2 bases, leaving 8 bases between the germline ends. Germline-derived CDR1 and CDR2 are KGHDR and SFDVKD. The length of the CDR3 is 12 residues. The CDR3 nucleotides are TGTGCCACCCGGGACGCCACAGATACGCAGTATTTT. Translating it yields CATRDATDTQYF.

This chain joins TRBV11-3 and TRBJ2-3; 7 nucleotides match TRBD2. Germline V gene sequence: CDR1 SGHNT, CDR2 YENEEA. V trimming: 5 bases; J trimming: 0 bases; junction bases outside the gene matches: 20. The CDR3 extends over 20 amino acids. CDR3 loop: CASSIQLAVNGRNSTDTQYF. The CDR3 region has the DNA TGTGCCAGCAGCATTCAGCTAGCGGTAAACGGGAGGAATAGCACAGATACGCAGTATTTT.

The chain joins TRBV11-2 to TRBJ2-2; D is ambiguous. The V gene lost 0 bases and the J gene lost 9 bases, with 11 bases spanning the gap. Germline CDR1 reads SGHAT; CDR2 reads FQNNGV. This CDR3 has 14 amino acids. The CDR3 reads CASSLDLAAWELFF. CDR3 in DNA: TGTGCCAGCAGCTTAGATCTGGCAGCCTGGGAGCTGTTTTTT.

With regard to this clonotype: The CDR3 does not end in the conserved phenylalanine or tryptophan, so this is likely a read error. The chain recombines TRBV29-1 with TRBJ2-7; 9 nucleotides line up with TRBD2. The CDR3 is 15 amino acids. Germline CDR1 reads SQVTM; CDR2 reads ANQGSEA. This chain's CDR3 is CSGTSGPRFSYGQYL. The CDR3 DNA reads as TGCAGCGGTACTAGCGGGCCGAGGTTTAGCTACGGGCAGTACCTC.

This clonotype was observed once. It may be a read error: a sequence one base away is much more abundant. The chain links TRBV20-1 to TRBJ2-1; perhaps TRBD1 as D (6 bases). CDR3 length: 12 amino acids. Per germline, CDR1 DFQATT and CDR2 SNEGSKA (reference sequence). The V gene lost 7 bases and the J gene lost 6 bases, with 13 bases spanning the gap. CDR3 sequence: CSVLEQGNEQFF. The CDR3 region has the DNA TGCAGTGTTTTGGAACAGGGCAATGAGCAGTTCTTC.

Turning to this clonotype: Its ends do not fully match the called genes, so a read error is possible. The chain combines TRBV4-3 with TRBJ1-1; the D gene is possibly TRBD1 (6 bases). The CDR3 has 13 amino acids. Germline-derived CDR1 and CDR2 are LGHNA and YSLEER. As DNA, the CDR3 is TGCGCCAGTGGTACAGGGTCGAACACTGAAGCTTCCTTT. It specifies CASGTGSNTEASF.

With regard to this clonotype: With a much larger clone just one base away, this may be a read error. The gene calls are TRBV12-3 or TRBV12-4 and TRBJ2-4; 8 nucleotides agree with TRBD2. This CDR3 is built from 15 residues. The V and J ends lost 5 bases and 9 bases, in that order; junction bases with no gene match: 12. The chain's CDR3 is CASSPPGGGGSIQYF. For the CDR3, the DNA is TGTGCCAGCAGTCCCCCCGGGGGGGGCGGGAGCATTCAGTACTTC.

This clonotype was recorded once. The chain combines TRBV12-3 or TRBV12-4 with TRBJ2-5; D tentatively fits TRBD1 or TRBD2 (7 bases each). CDR3 length: 16 amino acids. V was shortened by 11 bases and J by 5 bases, with 27 bases between the two germline ends. The CDR3 here is CAASESVGRGHETQYF. In DNA form, the CDR3 reads TGTGCCGCCTCGGAAAGCGTTGGGAGGGGGCACGAGACCCAGTACTTC.

The chain recombines TRBV28 with TRBJ1-5; D gene unclear. V gave up 2 bases and J gave up 7 bases, with 9 bases separating them. Per germline, CDR1 MDHEN and CDR2 SYDVKM. CDR3 length: 13 amino acids. Here the CDR3 DNA reads TGTGCCAGCAGTTTACTCCTCAGACAGCCCCAGCATTTT. Translated: CASSLLLRQPQHF.

The table lists this clonotype with many counts. This rearrangement joins TRBV14 to TRBJ2-2; D is possibly TRBD2 (5 bases). V lost 6 bases to trimming and J lost 1 base, with 9 bases between them. Germline lookup yields CDR1 SGHDN and CDR2 FVKESK. There are 14 residues in the CDR3. The CDR3, as DNA: TGTGCCAGCAGACGGAGCGGGAACACCGGGGAGCTGTTTTTT. The encoded protein is CASRRSGNTGELFF.